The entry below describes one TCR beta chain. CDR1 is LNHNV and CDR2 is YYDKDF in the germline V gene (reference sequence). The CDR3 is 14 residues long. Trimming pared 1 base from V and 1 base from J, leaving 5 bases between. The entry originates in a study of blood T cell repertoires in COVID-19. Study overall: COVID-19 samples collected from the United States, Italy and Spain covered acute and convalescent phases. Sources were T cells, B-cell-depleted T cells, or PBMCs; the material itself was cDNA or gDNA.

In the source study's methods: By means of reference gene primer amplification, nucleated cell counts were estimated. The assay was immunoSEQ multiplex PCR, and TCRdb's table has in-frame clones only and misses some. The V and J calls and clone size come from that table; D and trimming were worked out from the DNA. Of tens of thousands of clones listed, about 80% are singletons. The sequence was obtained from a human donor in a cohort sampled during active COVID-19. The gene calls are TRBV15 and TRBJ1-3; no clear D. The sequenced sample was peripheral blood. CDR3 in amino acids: CATSRARSGNTIYF. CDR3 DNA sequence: TGTGCCACCAGCAGAGCCCGGTCTGGAAACACCATATATTTT. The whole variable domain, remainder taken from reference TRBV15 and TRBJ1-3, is DAMVIQNPRYQVTQFGKPVTLSCSQTLNHNVMYWYQQKSSQAPKLLFHYYDKDFNNEADTPDNFQSRRPNTSFCFLDIRSPGLGDTAMYLCATSRARSGNTIYFGEGSWLTVV.